The rows below give T cell receptor beta chains drawn from one sample of a study of blood T cell repertoires in COVID-19. Clones were sequenced by immunoSEQ multiplex PCR, and TCRdb holds only the in-frame ones, with some missing. The data hold 35,000 to 45,000 clones, with approximately 80% observed a single time. Sequencing used peripheral blood. The origin of the receptors is a man older than 75 with acute or convalescent COVID-19. The CDR3 runs from the conserved cysteine through the conserved F or W. Fields, in order: D gene, V gene, J gene, clone size, CDR3 DNA, CDR3 protein. D genes are given only for firm matches. Clone sizes are given selectively: once, few, many, or a class where the clone is expanded.

-	TRBV11-2	TRBJ2-1	few	TGTGCCAGCAGCTTAGGCCACAGGGTCCTGCGGAATGAGCAGTTCTTC	CASSLGHRVLRNEQFF
TRBD2	TRBV6-1	TRBJ2-1	-	TGTGCCAGCAGTGACCTGGGACTAGCGGGAGTCTGGATTGAGCAGTTCTTC	CASSDLGLAGVWIEQFF
TRBD1	TRBV6-6	TRBJ1-3	-	TGTGCCAGCAGTTTCGGACAGGGGGCGGACACCATATATTTT	CASSFGQGADTIYF
-	TRBV27	TRBJ1-5	once	TGTGCCAGCAGTTTATCTAGGACAGCTAGCAATCAGCCCCAGCATTTT	CASSLSRTASNQPQHF
-	TRBV7-9	TRBJ2-2	few	TGTGCCAGCAGCCGTAACGAACTCGGGGAGCTGTTTTTT	CASSRNELGELFF
-	TRBV27	TRBJ2-7	many	TGTGCCAGCAGTGCCAGGGGCGAGCAGTACTTC	CASSARGEQYF
-	TRBV30	TRBJ2-7	few	TGTGCCTGGAGCCTGGACAGCTCCTACGAGCAGTACTTC	CAWSLDSSYEQYF
-	TRBV19	TRBJ2-1	few	TGTGCCAGTAGTCTCCGTTCGGGGATCGATGAGCAGTTCTTC	CASSLRSGIDEQFF
-	TRBV24-1	TRBJ2-3	-	TGTGCCACCAGTGACCCGACTAGTCCCGTGAATACGCAGTATTTT	CATSDPTSPVNTQYF
-	TRBV28	TRBJ2-5	once	TGTGCCAGCACGGACTCGGGGATTGAGACCCAGTACTTC	CASTDSGIETQYF
TRBD1	TRBV15	TRBJ1-6	-	TGTGCCACCAGCAGAGGGGACAGGGTGAATTCACCCCTCCACTTT	CATSRGDRVNSPLHF
-	TRBV7-6	TRBJ2-1	-	TGTGCCAGCAGCCCTTACCTAGCAAAGGAGCAGTTCTTC	CASSPYLAKEQFF
TRBD1	TRBV18	TRBJ1-6	-	TGTGCCAGCTCGTCCCAGACAGGGAATTCACCCCTCCACTTT	CASSSQTGNSPLHF
-	TRBV19	TRBJ2-7	-	TGTGCCAGTAGGACGTCCGGAAGGGGATTCTACGAGCAGTACTTC	CASRTSGRGFYEQYF
TRBD1	TRBV19	TRBJ1-3	-	TGTGCCAGTAGTGCCCGGGACAGACTCTCTGGAAACACCATATATTTT	CASSARDRLSGNTIYF
TRBD2	TRBV11-2	TRBJ2-1	-	TGTGCCAGCAGCCCCAGTCCGGGGGCGGGAGGGCGGAATGAGCAGTTCTTC	CASSPSPGAGGRNEQFF
TRBD2	TRBV7-2	TRBJ2-1	-	TGTGCCAGCAGCTTTGGGACTAGAGCGGGTCTCTACAATGAGCAGTTCTTC	CASSFGTRAGLYNEQFF
-	TRBV12-3/TRBV12-4	TRBJ2-7	-	TGTGCCAGCAGTTTAAGGGGGTACGAGCAGTACTTC	CASSLRGYEQYF
-	TRBV3-1/TRBV3-2	TRBJ2-4	-	TGTGCCAGCAGCCAAGAGGCACGCGGGGCGTTCGCCAAAAACATTCAGTACTTC	CASSQEARGAFAKNIQYF
TRBD2	TRBV7-2	TRBJ2-7	-	TGTGCCAGCAGCTTACATCCGGGACTAGCGGGAACCGAGCAGTACTTC	CASSLHPGLAGTEQYF
-	TRBV10-2	TRBJ2-1	-	TGCGCCAGCGTCGACTTAGGCAATGAGCAGTTCTTC	CASVDLGNEQFF
-	TRBV6-1	TRBJ1-1	few	TGTGCCAGCAGTGGCGGGGGTGGACGTGGGTTGAACACTGAAGCTTTCTTT	CASSGGGGRGLNTEAFF
TRBD2	TRBV4-2	TRBJ2-5	once	TGTGCCAGCAGCCTGGGGACTAGCGGGAGCGGAGAGACCCAGTACTTC	CASSLGTSGSGETQYF
TRBD2	TRBV6-5	TRBJ2-7	-	TGTGCCAGCAGCCTAGCGGGAGTGGATGAGCAGTACTTC	CASSLAGVDEQYF
-	TRBV6-5	TRBJ1-2	few	TGTGCCAGCAGTACTCCCGGACAGAGATATCATGGCTACACCTTC	CASSTPGQRYHGYTF
TRBD1	TRBV27	TRBJ2-7	medium-sized	TGTGCCAGCAGTTTTACAGGGGCCTACGAGCAGTACTTC	CASSFTGAYEQYF
-	TRBV30	TRBJ2-7	-	TGTGCCTGGACCCAGTCCCCGTCCTACGAGCAGTACTTC	CAWTQSPSYEQYF
-	TRBV19	TRBJ1-3	few	TGTGCCAGTCTCGCGGGAGGAACTGGAAACACCATATATTTT	CASLAGGTGNTIYF
TRBD1	TRBV4-1	TRBJ2-7	-	TGCGCCAGCAGTCAGGGGGCCCAGACTCTCTACGAGCAGTACTTC	CASSQGAQTLYEQYF
TRBD1	TRBV5-6	TRBJ2-1	-	TGTGCCAGCAGCTTACAGGGGTTTTTTTACAATGAGCAGTTCTTC	CASSLQGFFYNEQFF
TRBD2	TRBV5-1	TRBJ2-7	-	TGCGCCAGCAGCCAAGGACTAGCCCGCGAGCAGTACTTC	CASSQGLAREQYF
-	TRBV5-1	TRBJ2-7	-	TGCGCCAGCAGCTTGACTAGCCCTCCCCCCTACGAGCAGTACTTC	CASSLTSPPPYEQYF
TRBD1	TRBV2	TRBJ2-7	few	TGTGCCAGCAGTCTGGACAGGGGACCCTACGAGCAGTACTTC	CASSLDRGPYEQYF
-	TRBV29-1	TRBJ2-7	-	TGCAGCGTGAAATACAGGGCTGGAGAGCAGTACTTC	CSVKYRAGEQYF
-	TRBV7-3	TRBJ2-3	few	TGTGCCAGCAGCTTAAGGACGGGGGGCACAGATACGCAGTATTTT	CASSLRTGGTDTQYF
-	TRBV4-1	TRBJ2-2	-	TGCGCCAGCAGCCGGGGCGTAACCGGGGAGCTGTTTTTT	CASSRGVTGELFF
-	TRBV7-9	TRBJ2-3	-	TGTGCCAGCAGCTCCCATGGCACAGATACGCAGTATTTT	CASSSHGTDTQYF
TRBD1	TRBV6-5	TRBJ2-7	few	TGTGCCAGCAGTTTGGACAGGGAAGCCTACGAGCAGTACTTC	CASSLDREAYEQYF
-	TRBV7-2	TRBJ1-1	-	TGTGCCAGCAGCTCGAGCGGGGGGCGCGGGACTGAAGCTTTCTTT	CASSSSGGRGTEAFF
-	TRBV10-3	TRBJ1-2	-	TGTGCCGCGCTTCCAGGTCAGGGCTATGGCTACACCTTC	CAALPGQGYGYTF
-	TRBV5-1	TRBJ1-1	-	TGCGCCAGCAGCTTGGTGAGGCAGAACACTGAAGCTTTCTTT	CASSLVRQNTEAFF
TRBD1	TRBV19	TRBJ2-5	-	TGTGCCAGTAGTAGAGGGGACAGTCAAGAGACCCAGTACTTC	CASSRGDSQETQYF
TRBD1	TRBV18	TRBJ1-1	many	TGTGCCAGCCGGGGACAGGGGGCGAGGGGCACTGAAGCTTTCTTT	CASRGQGARGTEAFF
-	TRBV28	TRBJ1-6	few	TGTGCCAGCAGTTCGACGACAGGAACTAAACCCCTCCACTTT	CASSSTTGTKPLHF
-	TRBV5-4	TRBJ2-2	-	TGTGCCAGCAGCTCACAGGGATTGAAAACCGGGGAGCTGTTTTTT	CASSSQGLKTGELFF